This T cell receptor beta chain was profiled in a study of CD8+ T cells in alopecia areata. Study as a whole: Grafts of skin from C3H/HeJ donors aged about 6-12 months with spontaneous alopecia went to female C3H/HeJ mice aged roughly 7-11 weeks. Whole-study findings and limits: Possibly as an HLA-related effect, TCR sharing across patients appeared less clear than in mice. For lesional scalp, especially alopecia totalis/universalis, clonality was higher than in normal scalp.

RNA extraction and reverse transcription yielded cDNA as sequencing template. TCRdb's copy holds only in-frame clones and misses some; the assay was immunoSEQ multiplex PCR. Sampling found about 110,000 clones, none seen once. This clone was seen a few times. Its target is unknown. The database protein in TCRdb disagrees with the DNA translation at residue 12; the sequence shown here was translated from the DNA. Gene names and germline match the mouse. The read is 3 residues too short to cover the CDR3 end, so that end is filled in from the germline J gene. Germline assignment: CDR1 NNHNN and CDR2 SYGAGS (reference sequence). CDR3 length: 15 amino acids. V trimming: 1 base; J trimming: 5 bases; junction bases outside the gene matches: 3.

The J gene is TRBJ1-6, the V gene TRBV13-2; 7 positions match TRBD1. TRBJ1-6 carries the ORF label, with uncertain function. The sequence came from a C3H/HeJ mouse with alopecia areata. The strain's MHC type: H2-k. What was sequenced was lesional skin. The sequenced CDR3 bases are TGTGCCAGCGGTGATCCGACAGGGAATAATTCGCCC. Translation: CASGDPTGNNSP. The CDR3 reads in full as CASGDPTGNNSPLYF.